Listed below are T cell receptor beta chains from one sample, sequenced in a study of T cells in Graves' hyperthyroidism and ophthalmopathy. TCRdb processed the multiplex PCR reads anew with MiXCR; each CDR3 protein has one entry. The sample includes roughly 240,000 distinct CDR3 sequences, approximately 16% of them seen just once. The sample taken for sequencing was blood. These receptors were taken from a woman younger than 35 with Graves' ophthalmopathy. Both conserved end residues are part of each CDR3. D genes are given only for firm matches. Clone size is stated in some rows and not others, as once, few, many or a class when expanded.

V	length	J	size	D	CDR3	DNA
TRBV20-1	13	TRBJ2-5	NA	NA	CSQRGGIQDTQYF	TGCAGCCAAAGGGGGGGGATACAAGATACCCAGTACTTC
TRBV7-8	17	TRBJ1-5	many	NA	CASSLAGQGSGNQPQHF	TGTGCCAGCAGCTTAGCGGGGCAGGGGTCGGGCAATCAGCCCCAGCATTTT
TRBV5-1	14	TRBJ1-2	many	NA	CASSSDGGQGGYTF	TGCGCCAGCAGTTCTGACGGGGGGCAAGGGGGCTACACCTTC
TRBV28	12	TRBJ1-2	many	NA	CASSERRGKNTF	TGTGCCAGCAGTGAGAGAAGGGGCAAGAACACCTTC
TRBV20-1	17	TRBJ2-2	NA	TRBD2	CSARDPASGGDTGELFF	TGCAGTGCTAGAGATCCGGCTAGCGGGGGGGACACCGGGGAGCTGTTTTTT
TRBV15	13	TRBJ2-1	many	TRBD1	CATGQGAINEQFF	TGTGCCACAGGACAGGGGGCGATCAATGAGCAGTTCTTC
TRBV18	13	TRBJ1-2	NA	NA	CASSPGDIPGYTF	TGTGCCAGCTCACCCGGGGATATACCTGGCTACACCTTC
TRBV6-6	14	TRBJ2-5	many	NA	CASSYGGVQETQYF	TGTGCCAGCAGTTACGGCGGGGTCCAAGAGACCCAGTACTTC
TRBV5-6	15	TRBJ2-5	NA	TRBD2	CASMGPGLAEETQYF	TGTGCCAGCATGGGCCCGGGACTAGCGGAAGAGACCCAGTACTTC
TRBV4-1	13	TRBJ1-4	many	TRBD1	CASSQGEGGKLFF	TGCGCCAGCTCCCAGGGGGAGGGCGGAAAACTGTTTTTT
TRBV4-1	17	TRBJ2-7	many	TRBD1	CASSQEPTGTGVYEQYF	TGCGCCAGCAGCCAAGAGCCCACCGGGACAGGGGTATACGAGCAGTACTTC
TRBV2	15	TRBJ1-2	many	NA	CASSEAVRREGGYTF	TGTGCCAGCAGTGAAGCAGTTCGTCGCGAGGGTGGCTACACCTTC
TRBV19	14	TRBJ1-2	NA	NA	CASRRPGVNYGYTF	TGTGCCAGTAGAAGGCCAGGAGTTAACTATGGCTACACCTTC
TRBV10-2	13	TRBJ1-2	NA	NA	CASSLGQRRGYTF	TGCGCCAGCAGTTTAGGACAGCGTCGGGGCTACACCTTC
TRBV29-1	19	TRBJ2-7	many	TRBD1	CSVGVRAGGFLSISYEQYF	TGCAGCGTTGGGGTTCGGGCAGGGGGCTTCCTTTCCATATCCTACGAGCAGTACTTC
TRBV7-3	16	TRBJ2-5	many	NA	CASSLKGPLGGETQYF	TGTGCCAGCAGCTTAAAGGGCCCCTTGGGCGGAGAGACCCAGTACTTC
TRBV20-1	19	TRBJ2-5	NA	TRBD2	CSARGSGEGLAGVQETQYF	TGCAGTGCTAGAGGGTCCGGGGAGGGACTAGCGGGGGTGCAAGAGACCCAGTACTTC